Each of the 15 T cell receptor beta chains below was sequenced from the same sample in a study of cytomegalovirus exposure and HLA in healthy donors. The PCR made use of 60 Vbeta and 13 Jbeta primers. Generated by immunoSEQ multiplex PCR, the TCRdb table keeps only in-frame clones and is missing some. The data show approximately 82,000 clones, with 74% seen just once and 6.2% held by the top ten. Sequencing used PBMCs. These TCRs come from a woman in her 50s in good health and CMV-seropositive.

The gene calls are TRBV6-1 and TRBJ1-1; D is undetermined. Germline-derived CDR1 and CDR2 are MNHNS and SASEGT. The CDR3 has 14 residues. The V and J ends lost 3 bases and 1 base respectively, with 9 bases between them. In DNA form, the CDR3 reads TGTGCCAGCAGTGATCCCCCAGAGAACACTGAAGCTTTCTTT. Its protein product is CASSDPPENTEAFF.

The chain employs TRBV27 and TRBJ2-1; 8 bases are shared with TRBD1. Germline CDR1 reads MNHEY; CDR2 reads SMNVEV (reference sequence). Unmatched junction bases numbered 10, after V lost 5 bases and J lost 4 bases. This CDR3 is 16 amino acids long. CDR3 in DNA: TGTGCCAGCAGTCTAGCCCTGAGACAGGGGTACAATGAGCAGTTCTTC. It is translated as CASSLALRQGYNEQFF.

The J gene is TRBJ2-2, the V gene TRBV4-2; possible D gene TRBD1, 5 bases. V lost 4 bases to trimming and J lost 0 bases, with 15 bases between them. This CDR3 is built from 17 residues. Germline CDR1 LGHNA, CDR2 YNFKEQ. DNA for the CDR3: TGTGCCAGCAGCCCGGATTTATGGGGCACGAACACCGGGGAGCTGTTTTTT. Protein sequence: CASSPDLWGTNTGELFF.

The genes are TRBV7-9 and TRBJ1-1; TRBD1 is a possible D gene (5 bases). In germline, CDR1 is SEHNR, CDR2 FQNEAQ (reference sequence). Trimming cost V 5 bases and J 6 bases, with 10 bases left between them. The CDR3 spans 12 residues. The CDR3 region has the DNA TGTGCCAGCAGCCCCGGGGGGGCTGAAGCTTTCTTT. The encoded protein is CASSPGGAEAFF.

This sequence joins TRBV28 and TRBJ1-1; TRBD1 matches 7 bases. CDR1 and CDR2 (germline): MDHEN, SYDVKM. The V gene end was trimmed by 5 bases and the J gene end by 0 bases; junction bases not matched to a gene: 6. The CDR3 has 15 residues. The CDR3 is CASSRTGLVNTEAFF. In nucleotides, the CDR3 is TGTGCCAGCAGTAGGACAGGACTTGTGAACACTGAAGCTTTCTTT.

The genes are TRBV29-1 and TRBJ1-1, with D hard to call. The V gene lost 4 bases and the J gene lost 0 bases, with 9 bases spanning the gap. There are 13 residues in the CDR3. The germline CDR1 and CDR2 sequences are SQVTM and ANQGSEA. This chain's CDR3 is CSVAGRMNTEAFF. The CDR3 nucleotides read TGCAGCGTTGCTGGTAGAATGAACACTGAAGCTTTCTTT.

The gene calls are TRBV28 and TRBJ2-7; tentative D call: TRBD2 (8 bases). Germline lookup yields CDR1 MDHEN and CDR2 SYDVKM. Trimming took 5 bases from V and 6 from J, leaving 20 bases between them. The CDR3 has 15 residues. CDR3 coding DNA: TGTGCCAGCAGTCCAGGGGGACTAGTGATCAGCGAGCAGTACTTC. This codes for CASSPGGLVISEQYF.

The chain links TRBV27 to TRBJ2-5; TRBD1 matches at 7 bases. This CDR3 contains 13 residues. V lost 5 bases, J lost 3 bases, and 3 bases stayed unmatched. The germline V gene encodes CDR1 MNHEY and CDR2 SMNVEV (reference sequence). As DNA, the CDR3 is TGTGCCAGCAGTAACACAGGGGAAGAGACCCAGTACTTC. As protein: CASSNTGEETQYF.

The rearrangement uses TRBV30 and TRBJ1-1; TRBD1 matches 8 bases. The V gene end was trimmed by 3 bases and the J gene end by 0 bases; junction bases not matched to a gene: 3. The CDR3 contains 14 residues. Germline assignment: CDR1 GTSNPN and CDR2 SVGIG (reference sequence). CDR3 bases: TGTGCCTGGAGATGGACAGGGCTGAACACTGAAGCTTTCTTT. Amino acids: CAWRWTGLNTEAFF. The variable domain in full, completed from reference TRBV30 and TRBJ1-1, reads SQTIHQWPATLVQPVGSPLSLECTVEGTSNPNLYWYRQAAGRGLQLLFYSVGIGQISSEVPQNLSASRPQDRQFILSSKKLLLSDSGFYLCAWRWTGLNTEAFFGQGTRLTVV.

The rearrangement joins TRBV28 to TRBJ1-2; D might be TRBD1 (6 bases). Per the germline V gene, CDR1 is MDHEN and CDR2 is SYDVKM. This CDR3 contains 14 residues. Trimming removed 2 bases at V and 4 bases at J, with 11 bases between. CDR3: CASSLGQRAYGYTF. The DNA for the CDR3 is TGTGCCAGCAGTTTAGGACAGAGGGCCTATGGCTACACCTTC.

The genes are TRBV5-4 and TRBJ2-1, with 11 positions matching TRBD2. V trimming: 4 bases; J trimming: 7 bases; junction bases outside the gene matches: 7. Germline assignment: CDR1 SGHNT and CDR2 YYREEE (reference sequence). The CDR3 has 15 amino acids. The CDR3 nucleotides read TGTGCCAGCAGCGTTATAGCGGGAGGGCCAAATGAGCAGTTCTTC. This gives the protein CASSVIAGGPNEQFF.

This rearrangement joins TRBV5-1 to TRBJ2-3; 9 nucleotides agree with TRBD2. CDR1 and CDR2 from the germline V gene are SGHRS and YFSETQ. Losses at the gene ends were 0 bases for V and 5 bases for J; bases not matched to a gene: 4. The CDR3 is 15 residues long. CDR3 residues: CASSLGAGGRDTQYF. The CDR3 coding sequence is TGCGCCAGCAGCTTGGGAGCGGGAGGACGAGATACGCAGTATTTT.

The sample holds one count of this clone. This chain joins TRBV6-9 and TRBJ2-1, with TRBD2 identical over 13 bases. V lost 2 bases, J lost 8 bases, and 9 bases stayed unmatched. Per germline, CDR1 MNHGY and CDR2 SVAAGI. This CDR3 region has 17 residues. The CDR3 spells CASSYRTSGRSSDEQFF. CDR3 coding DNA: TGTGCCAGCAGTTATAGGACTAGCGGGAGATCTAGTGATGAGCAGTTCTTC.

This clone was detected only once. In DNA form, the CDR3 reads TGCGCCAGCACCCCCGGGAACACAGATACGCAGTATTTT. Protein product: CASTPGNTDTQYF. This sequence joins TRBV5-1 and TRBJ2-3; perhaps TRBD2 as D (5 bases). Germline-derived CDR1 and CDR2 are SGHRS and YFSETQ. This CDR3 has 13 residues. Trimming took off 6 bases at V and 2 bases at J, with 10 bases between the two ends.

This clone was observed a handful of times. The chain employs TRBV15 and TRBJ2-3; 11 positions agree with TRBD2. Per the germline V gene, CDR1 is LNHNV and CDR2 is YYDKDF (reference sequence). The length of the CDR3 is 15 residues. J gave up 3 bases and V 5 bases, and 4 bases lay outside the gene matches. CDR3 loop: CATSSGLAETDTQYF. The CDR3 DNA reads TGTGCCACCAGCTCGGGACTAGCGGAGACAGATACGCAGTATTTT.